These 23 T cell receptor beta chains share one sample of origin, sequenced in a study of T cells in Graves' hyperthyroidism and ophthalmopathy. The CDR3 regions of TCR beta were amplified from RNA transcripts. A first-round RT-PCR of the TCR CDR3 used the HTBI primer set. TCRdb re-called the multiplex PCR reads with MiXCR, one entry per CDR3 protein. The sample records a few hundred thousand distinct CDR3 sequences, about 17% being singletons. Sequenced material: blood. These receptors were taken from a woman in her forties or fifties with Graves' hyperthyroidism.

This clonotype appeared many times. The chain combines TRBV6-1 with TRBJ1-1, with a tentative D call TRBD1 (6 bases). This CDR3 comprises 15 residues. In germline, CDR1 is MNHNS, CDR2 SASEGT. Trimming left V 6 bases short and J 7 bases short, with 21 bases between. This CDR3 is CASRGGLDSSHEAFF. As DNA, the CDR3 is TGTGCCAGCAGGGGGGGTTTGGACAGCTCCCATGAAGCTTTCTTT.

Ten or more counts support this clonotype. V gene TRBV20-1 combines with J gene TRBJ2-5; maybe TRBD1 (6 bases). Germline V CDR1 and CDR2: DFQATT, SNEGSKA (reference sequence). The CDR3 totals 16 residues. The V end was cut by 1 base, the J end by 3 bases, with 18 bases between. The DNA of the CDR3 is TGCAGTGCTAGAGGGCTGGGGTTCAGGACAGAAGAGACCCAGTACTTC. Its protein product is CSARGLGFRTEETQYF.

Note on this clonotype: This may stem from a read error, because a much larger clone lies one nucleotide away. CDR3 amino acids: CASGGQRVYGYTF. CDR3 sequence (DNA): TGTGCCAGCGGGGGACAGAGAGTCTATGGCTACACCTTC. V usage is TRBV6-2 or TRBV6-3 and J usage is TRBJ1-2; 7 bases fit TRBD1. The CDR3 extends over 13 amino acids. The germline CDR1 and CDR2 sequences are MNHEY and SVGEGT. V shed 8 bases and J 4 bases; nucleotides not matched to a gene: 7.

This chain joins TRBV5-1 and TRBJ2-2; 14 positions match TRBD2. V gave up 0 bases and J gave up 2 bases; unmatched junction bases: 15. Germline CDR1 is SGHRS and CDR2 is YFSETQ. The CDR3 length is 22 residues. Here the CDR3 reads CASSLAGFTGLAGGGNTGELFF. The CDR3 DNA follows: TGCGCCAGCAGCTTGGCCGGCTTTACCGGACTAGCGGGAGGAGGCAACACCGGGGAGCTGTTTTTT.

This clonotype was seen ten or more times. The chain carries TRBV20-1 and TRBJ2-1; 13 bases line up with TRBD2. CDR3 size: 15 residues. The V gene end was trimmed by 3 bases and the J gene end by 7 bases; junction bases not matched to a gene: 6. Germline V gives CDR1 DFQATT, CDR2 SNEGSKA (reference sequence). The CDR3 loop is CSARGMTSGRNEQFF. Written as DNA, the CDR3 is TGCAGTGCTAGGGGTATGACTAGCGGGAGGAATGAGCAGTTCTTC.

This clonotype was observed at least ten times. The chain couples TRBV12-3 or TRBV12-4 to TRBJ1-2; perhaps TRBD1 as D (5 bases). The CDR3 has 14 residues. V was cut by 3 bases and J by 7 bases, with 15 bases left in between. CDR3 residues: CASSFGGEVAGYTF. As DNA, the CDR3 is TGTGCCAGCAGTTTTGGGGGGGAAGTGGCTGGCTACACCTTC.

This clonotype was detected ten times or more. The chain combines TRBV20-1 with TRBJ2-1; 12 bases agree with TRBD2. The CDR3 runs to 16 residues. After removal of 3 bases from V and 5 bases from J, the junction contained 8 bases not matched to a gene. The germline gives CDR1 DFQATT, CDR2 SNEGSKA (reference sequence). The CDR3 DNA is TGCAGTGCTAGTTTGGCTAGCGGGAGGGCGGACAATGAGCAGTTCTTC. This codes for CSASLASGRADNEQFF.

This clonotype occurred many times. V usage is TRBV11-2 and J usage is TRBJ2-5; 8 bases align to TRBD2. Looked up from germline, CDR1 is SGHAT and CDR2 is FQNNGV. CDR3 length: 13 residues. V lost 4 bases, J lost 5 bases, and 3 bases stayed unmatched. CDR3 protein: CASSYGRGETQYF. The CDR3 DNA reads TGTGCCAGCAGCTACGGGAGGGGGGAGACCCAGTACTTC. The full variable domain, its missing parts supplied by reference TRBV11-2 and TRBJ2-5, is EAGVAQSPRYKIIEKRQSVAFWCNPISGHATLYWYQQILGQGPKLLIQFQNNGVVDDSQLPKDRFSAERLKGVDSTLKIQPAKLEDSAVYLCASSYGRGETQYFGPGTRLLVL.

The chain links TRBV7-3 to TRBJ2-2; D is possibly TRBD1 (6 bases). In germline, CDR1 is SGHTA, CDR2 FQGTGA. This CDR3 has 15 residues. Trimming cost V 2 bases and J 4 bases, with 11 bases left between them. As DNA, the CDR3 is TGTGCCAGCAGCTTAGTGGGGGCGCCCACCGGGGAGCTGTTTTTT. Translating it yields CASSLVGAPTGELFF. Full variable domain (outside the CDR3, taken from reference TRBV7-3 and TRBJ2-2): GAGVSQTPSNKVTEKGKYVELRCDPISGHTALYWYRQSLGQGPEFLIYFQGTGAADDSGLPNDRFFAVRPEGSVSTLKIQRTERGDSAVYLCASSLVGAPTGELFFGEGSRLTVL.

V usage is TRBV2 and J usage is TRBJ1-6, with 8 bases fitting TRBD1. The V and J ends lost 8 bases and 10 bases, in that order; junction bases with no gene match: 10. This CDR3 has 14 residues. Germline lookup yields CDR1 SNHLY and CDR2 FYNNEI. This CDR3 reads CASDGQGVRSPLHF. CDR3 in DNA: TGTGCCAGCGATGGACAGGGTGTGCGATCACCCCTCCACTTT.

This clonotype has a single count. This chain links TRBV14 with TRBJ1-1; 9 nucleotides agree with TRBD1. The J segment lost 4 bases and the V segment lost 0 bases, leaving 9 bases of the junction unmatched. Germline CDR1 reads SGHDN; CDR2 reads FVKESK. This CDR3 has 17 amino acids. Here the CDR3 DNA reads TGTGCCAGCAGCCAAGAGTTGGGACAGGGCTTCAGCACTGAAGCTTTCTTT. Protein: CASSQELGQGFSTEAFF.

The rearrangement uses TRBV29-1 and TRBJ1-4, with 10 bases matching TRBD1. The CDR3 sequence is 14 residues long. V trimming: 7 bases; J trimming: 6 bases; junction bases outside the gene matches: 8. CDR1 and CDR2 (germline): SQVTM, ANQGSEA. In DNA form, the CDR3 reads TGCAGCGCCACTATCGGGACAGGGGATGAAAAACTGTTTTTT. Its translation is CSATIGTGDEKLFF.

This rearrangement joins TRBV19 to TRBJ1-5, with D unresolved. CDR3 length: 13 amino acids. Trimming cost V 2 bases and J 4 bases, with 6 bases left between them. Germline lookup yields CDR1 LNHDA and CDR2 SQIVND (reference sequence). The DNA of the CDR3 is TGTGCCAGTAGTATAAGAGGGAATCAGCCCCAGCATTTT. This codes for CASSIRGNQPQHF.

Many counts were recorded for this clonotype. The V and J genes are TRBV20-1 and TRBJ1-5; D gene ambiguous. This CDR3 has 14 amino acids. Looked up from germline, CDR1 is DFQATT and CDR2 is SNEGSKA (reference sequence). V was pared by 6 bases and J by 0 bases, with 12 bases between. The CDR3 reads CSAEQIYSNQPQHF. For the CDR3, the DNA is TGCAGTGCCGAACAAATCTATAGCAATCAGCCCCAGCATTTT.

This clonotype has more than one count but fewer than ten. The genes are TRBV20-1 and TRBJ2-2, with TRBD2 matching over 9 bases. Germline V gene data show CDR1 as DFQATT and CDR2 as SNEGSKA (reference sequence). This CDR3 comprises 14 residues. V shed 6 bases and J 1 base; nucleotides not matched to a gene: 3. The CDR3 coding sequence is TGCAGTGCCCAAGCGGGAGGGAACACCGGGGAGCTGTTTTTT. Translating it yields CSAQAGGNTGELFF.

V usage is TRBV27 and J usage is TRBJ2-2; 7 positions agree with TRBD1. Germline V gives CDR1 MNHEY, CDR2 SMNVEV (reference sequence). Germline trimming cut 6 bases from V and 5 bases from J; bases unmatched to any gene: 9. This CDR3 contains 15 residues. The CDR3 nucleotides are TGTGCCAGCAGCTTCGGACAGGTCCCAACCGGGGAGCTGTTTTTT. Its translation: CASSFGQVPTGELFF.

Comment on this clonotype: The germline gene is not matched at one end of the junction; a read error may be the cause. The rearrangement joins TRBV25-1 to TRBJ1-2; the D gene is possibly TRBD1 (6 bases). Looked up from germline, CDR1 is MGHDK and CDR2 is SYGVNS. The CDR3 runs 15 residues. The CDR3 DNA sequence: TGTGCCAGCAGTGACCCATTGACAGGCCACTATGGCTGCACCTTC. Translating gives CASSDPLTGHYGCTF.

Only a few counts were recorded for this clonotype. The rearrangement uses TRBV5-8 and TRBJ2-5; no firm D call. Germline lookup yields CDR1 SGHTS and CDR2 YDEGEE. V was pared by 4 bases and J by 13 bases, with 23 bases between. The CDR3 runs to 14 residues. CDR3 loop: CASSRPGRPESLYF. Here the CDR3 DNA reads TGTGCCAGCAGCCGTCCTGGGCGGCCCGAGAGTCTGTACTTC.

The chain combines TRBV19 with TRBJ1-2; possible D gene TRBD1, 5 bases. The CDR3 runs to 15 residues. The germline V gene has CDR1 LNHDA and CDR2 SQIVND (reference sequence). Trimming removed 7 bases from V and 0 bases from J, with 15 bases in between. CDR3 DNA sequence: TGTGCCAGTAACCCTCCGGGACTTACTAACTATGGCTACACCTTC. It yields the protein CASNPPGLTNYGYTF.

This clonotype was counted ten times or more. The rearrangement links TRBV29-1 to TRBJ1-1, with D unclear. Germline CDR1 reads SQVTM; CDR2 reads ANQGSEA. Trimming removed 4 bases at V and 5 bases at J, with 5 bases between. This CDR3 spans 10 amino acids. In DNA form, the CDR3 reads TGCAGCGTTGTTGAGACTGAAGCTTTCTTT. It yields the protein CSVVETEAFF.

The CDR3 sequence: CASSGTGGASSSSYNEQFF. Written as DNA, the CDR3 is TGTGCCAGCAGCGGCACAGGGGGCGCTTCGTCTAGCTCCTACAATGAGCAGTTCTTC. This sequence joins TRBV12-3 or TRBV12-4 and TRBJ2-1; 9 bases fit TRBD1. With V trimmed by 6 bases and J by 0 bases, 15 bases remained unmatched. There are 19 residues in the CDR3.

The CDR3 coding sequence is TGTGCCAGCAGCGATTCAGGACAGGGAGACACTGAAGCTTTCTTT. The encoded protein is CASSDSGQGDTEAFF. This chain connects TRBV28 to TRBJ1-1; TRBD1 matches 8 bases. The CDR3 has 15 residues. Germline V gene lookup returns CDR1 MDHEN and CDR2 SYDVKM. J was trimmed by 3 bases and V by 6 bases; bases with no gene match: 9.

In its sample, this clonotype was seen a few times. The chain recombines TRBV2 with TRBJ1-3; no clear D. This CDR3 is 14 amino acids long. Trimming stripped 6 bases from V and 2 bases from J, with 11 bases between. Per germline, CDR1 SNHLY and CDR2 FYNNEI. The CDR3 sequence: CASRKRTAGNTIYF. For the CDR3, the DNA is TGTGCCAGCAGGAAAAGAACAGCTGGAAACACCATATATTTT.